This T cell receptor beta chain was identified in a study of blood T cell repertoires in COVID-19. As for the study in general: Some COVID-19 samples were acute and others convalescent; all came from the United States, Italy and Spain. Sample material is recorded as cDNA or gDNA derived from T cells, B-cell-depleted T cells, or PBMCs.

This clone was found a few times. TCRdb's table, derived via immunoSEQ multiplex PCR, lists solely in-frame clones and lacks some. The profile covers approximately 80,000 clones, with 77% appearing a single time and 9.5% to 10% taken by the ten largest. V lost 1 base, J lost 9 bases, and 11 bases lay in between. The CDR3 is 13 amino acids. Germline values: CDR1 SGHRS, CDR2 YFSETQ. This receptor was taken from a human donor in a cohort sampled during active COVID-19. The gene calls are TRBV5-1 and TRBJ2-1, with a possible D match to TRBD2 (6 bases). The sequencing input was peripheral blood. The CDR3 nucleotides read TGCGCCAGCAGCTTGAATCTGGGGGGTGAGCAGTTCTTC. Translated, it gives CASSLNLGGEQFF.